This paragraph covers one T cell receptor (beta chain) sequence. The sample comes from a study of cytomegalovirus exposure and HLA in healthy donors. V dropped 2 bases and J dropped 4; count of bases not matched to a gene: 0. This CDR3 has 14 amino acids. Looked up from germline, CDR1 is MGHRA and CDR2 is YSYEKL. Amplification used 60 Vbeta primers and 13 Jbeta primers. Repertoires were generated with immunoSEQ multiplex PCR, while TCRdb's copy carries only in-frame clones and drops some. The sample shows about 160,000 clones, roughly 77% of them seen only once. This receptor was identified in a woman aged 18-29 years in good health and CMV-seronegative. The chain couples TRBV4-1 to TRBJ2-2, with 8 bases that match TRBD1. The sample consisted of PBMCs. Here the CDR3 reads CASSQTGGTGELFF. The CDR3, as DNA: TGCGCCAGCAGCCAAACAGGGGGCACCGGGGAGCTGTTTTTT.